In its sample, the clone carrying this T cell receptor beta chain was seen a few times. Its target is unknown. This specimen comes from a study of cytomegalovirus exposure and HLA in healthy donors. The PCR was carried out with 60 Vbeta primers and 13 Jbeta primers. The method was immunoSEQ multiplex PCR; TCRdb's version includes in-frame clones alone and lacks a portion of them. The sample lists some 150,000 clones; roughly 73% were seen once. The V end was cut by 4 bases, the J end by 5 bases, with 11 bases between. Per germline, CDR1 SNHLY and CDR2 FYNNEI. The CDR3 is 13 residues long. Overall study findings and caveats: CMV antigen specificity of a few CMV-associated chains was confirmed in vitro. A later analysis linked a missense DCLRE1C variant to TCR beta V- and J-gene trimming. The study recorded over 150 TCR beta chains that were cytomegalovirus-associated.

V gene TRBV2 combines with J gene TRBJ2-5; TRBD1 is a possible D gene (5 bases). The sequence was obtained from a human donor in good health. The sample comprised PBMCs. The CDR3 here is CASSVQGRETQYF. As DNA, the CDR3 is TGTGCCAGCAGTGTTCAGGGTCGGGAGACCCAGTACTTC.